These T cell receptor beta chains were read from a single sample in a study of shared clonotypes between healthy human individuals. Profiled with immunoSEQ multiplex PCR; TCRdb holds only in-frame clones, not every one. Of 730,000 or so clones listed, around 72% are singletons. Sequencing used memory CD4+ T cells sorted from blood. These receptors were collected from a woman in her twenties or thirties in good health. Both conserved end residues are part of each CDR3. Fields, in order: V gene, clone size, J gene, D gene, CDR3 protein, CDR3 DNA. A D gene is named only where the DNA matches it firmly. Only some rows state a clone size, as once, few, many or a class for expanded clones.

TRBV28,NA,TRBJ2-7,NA,CASSLAHGSYEQYF,TGTGCCAGCAGTTTAGCTCACGGATCCTACGAGCAGTACTTC
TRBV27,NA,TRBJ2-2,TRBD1,CASRRSRGSAGELFF,TGTGCCAGCAGAAGGAGCAGGGGGTCGGCCGGGGAGCTGTTTTTT
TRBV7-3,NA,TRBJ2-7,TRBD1,CASSSRPGTGTEAYEQYF,TGTGCCAGCAGCTCTCGTCCCGGGACAGGGACAGAAGCCTACGAGCAGTACTTC
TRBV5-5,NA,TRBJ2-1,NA,CASSDFPQLEFF,TGTGCCAGCAGCGACTTCCCCCAGCTCGAGTTCTTC
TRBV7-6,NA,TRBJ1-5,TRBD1,CASSLGQGDGQPQHF,TGTGCCAGCAGCTTGGGACAGGGGGACGGCCAGCCCCAGCATTTT
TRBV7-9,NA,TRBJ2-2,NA,CASSSSRVSGELFF,TGTGCCAGCAGCTCTAGCCGGGTATCCGGGGAGCTGTTTTTT
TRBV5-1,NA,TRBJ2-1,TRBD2,CASSSRLAGEVGEQFF,TGCGCCAGCAGCTCCAGACTAGCGGGAGAGGTTGGTGAGCAGTTCTTC
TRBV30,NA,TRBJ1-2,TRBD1,CAWNADRVYGYTF,TGTGCCTGGAACGCTGACAGGGTTTACGGCTACACCTTC
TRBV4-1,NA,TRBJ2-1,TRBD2,CASRQPTSGGGNEQFF,TGCGCCAGCAGACAACCGACTAGCGGGGGTGGAAATGAGCAGTTCTTC
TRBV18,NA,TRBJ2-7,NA,CASSKEVIYEQYF,TGTGCCAGCTCAAAAGAAGTAATATACGAGCAGTACTTC
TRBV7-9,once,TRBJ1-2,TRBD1,CASSFAGGANYGYTF,TGTGCCAGCAGCTTTGCAGGGGGAGCTAACTATGGCTACACCTTC
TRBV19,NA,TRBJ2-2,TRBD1,CASSIIRTGYTGELFF,TGTGCCAGTAGTATTATACGGACAGGGTACACCGGGGAGCTGTTTTTT
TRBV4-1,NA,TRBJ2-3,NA,CASSQGGSGRRDTQYF,TGCGCCAGCAGCCAAGGAGGATCAGGGAGAAGGGATACGCAGTATTTT
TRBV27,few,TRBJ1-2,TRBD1,CASSLFRGQGRIHF,TGTGCCAGCAGTCTTTTCCGGGGACAGGGTAGGATCCACTTC
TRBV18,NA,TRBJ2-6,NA,CASSPPLAAGANVLTF,TGTGCCAGCTCACCACCTCTGGCCGCTGGGGCCAACGTCCTGACTTTC
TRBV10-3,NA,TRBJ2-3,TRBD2,CAIEGTSGTDTQYF,TGTGCCATCGAGGGGACTAGCGGTACAGATACGCAGTATTTT
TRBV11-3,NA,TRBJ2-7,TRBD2,CASSSREAHEQYF,TGTGCCAGCAGCTCGCGGGAGGCGCACGAGCAGTACTTC
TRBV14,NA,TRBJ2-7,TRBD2,CASSQDPWTRRYEQYF,TGTGCCAGCAGCCAAGACCCCTGGACTAGACGCTACGAGCAGTACTTC
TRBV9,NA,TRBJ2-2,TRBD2,CASSSAGGPTGELFF,TGTGCCAGCAGCTCAGCGGGAGGCCCCACCGGGGAGCTGTTTTTT
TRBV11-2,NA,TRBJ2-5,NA,CASTNRETQYF,TGTGCCAGCACCAATAGGGAGACCCAGTACTTC